A single sample is the source of the 9 T cell receptor beta chains below, sequenced in a study of T cells of healthy individuals. MiXCR, applied by TCRdb to the 5' RACE reads, yields one record per CDR3 protein. Here the sample spans fewer than 75,000 distinct CDR3 sequences, roughly 15% being singletons. Source of these receptors: a human donor in good health.

J is TRBJ2-5 and V is TRBV7-2; 14 bases agree with TRBD2. CDR1 and CDR2 from the germline V gene are SGHTA and FQGNSA. This CDR3 has 16 amino acids. J lost 5 bases, V lost 5 bases, and 7 bases had no gene match. CDR3 in amino acids: CASSLGTSGRGETQYF. The CDR3 DNA reads TGTGCCAGCAGCCTTGGGACTAGCGGGAGAGGGGAGACCCAGTACTTC.

The chain links TRBV7-6 to TRBJ2-1; 7 bases are a match to TRBD2. The V segment lost 1 base and the J segment 7 bases; nucleotides outside the gene matches: 13. There are 17 residues in the CDR3. Germline CDR1 is SGHVS and CDR2 is FNYEAQ. The CDR3 DNA reads as TGTGCCAGCAGCTTAGGGAACCTAGCGGACCCGGGTAATGAGCAGTTCTTC. It specifies CASSLGNLADPGNEQFF.

The chain is built from TRBV6-6 and TRBJ2-3, with 8 bases lining up with TRBD2. The V gene's germline CDR1 is MNHNY and CDR2 SVGAGI (reference sequence). The CDR3 spans 17 residues. V lost 2 bases and J lost 5; bases outside the gene matches: 12. The CDR3 DNA follows: TGTGCCAGCAGTTACCTAAAAAGAGCGGGGGAAAGAGATACGCAGTATTTT. As protein: CASSYLKRAGERDTQYF.

The V call is TRBV7-9, the J call TRBJ1-1, with D perhaps TRBD1 (6 bases). CDR1 and CDR2 from the germline V gene are SEHNR and FQNEAQ (reference sequence). The V end was cut by 1 base, the J end by 4 bases, with 13 bases between. The CDR3 spans 15 residues. In DNA form, the CDR3 reads TGTGCCAGCAGCTTAGTTGACAGGACCGTCACTGAAGCTTTCTTT. This encodes CASSLVDRTVTEAFF.

This clonotype was recorded many times. V is TRBV27 and J is TRBJ2-5; weak D call: TRBD1 (6 bases). Per the germline V gene, CDR1 is MNHEY and CDR2 is SMNVEV (reference sequence). Trimming took 4 bases from V and 1 from J, leaving 16 bases between them. CDR3 length equals 16 residues. This chain's CDR3 is CASSSYRDGGQETQYF. The DNA of the CDR3 is TGTGCCAGCAGTTCCTACAGGGACGGAGGCCAAGAGACCCAGTACTTC.

This clonotype was observed at least ten times. The chain is built from TRBV6-6 and TRBJ1-6, with D perhaps TRBD1 (6 bases). The CDR3 covers 16 residues. Trimming removed 2 bases from V and 6 bases from J, with 14 bases in between. Germline V gene sequence: CDR1 MNHNY, CDR2 SVGAGI (reference sequence). The CDR3 sequence: CASSYPRGRGNSPLHF. The CDR3 DNA reads as TGTGCCAGCAGTTACCCACGGGGGCGGGGTAATTCACCCCTCCACTTT.

In its sample, this clonotype was seen many times. J is TRBJ2-7 and V is TRBV29-1; D is perhaps TRBD2 (6 bases). The germline V and J ends were trimmed by 6 bases and 1 base, with 10 bases remaining between them. The CDR3 runs 12 residues. The V gene's germline CDR1 is SQVTM and CDR2 ANQGSEA. CDR3 protein: CSVNLASYEQYF. CDR3 DNA: TGCAGCGTCAATCTAGCGTCCTACGAGCAGTACTTC.

In this sample, this clonotype turned up many times. The chain links TRBV5-1 to TRBJ1-4, with D possibly being TRBD1 (5 bases). Trimming shortened V by 0 bases and J by 2 bases, and 5 bases separated the two germline ends. Germline CDR1 is SGHRS and CDR2 is YFSETQ. The CDR3 extends over 14 amino acids. CDR3 sequence: CASSLDRTNEKLFF. In nucleotides, the CDR3 is TGCGCCAGCAGCTTGGACAGGACTAATGAAAAACTGTTTTTT.

This clonotype was detected many times. V is TRBV29-1 and J is TRBJ2-4, with 8 nucleotides matching TRBD1. CDR3 length: 12 residues. Germline assignment: CDR1 SQVTM and CDR2 ANQGSEA. Trimming cost V 4 bases and J 5 bases; bases outside gene matches: 1. DNA of the CDR3: TGCAGCGTTGGACAGGGGCAAAACATTCAGTACTTC. Its translation: CSVGQGQNIQYF.